The following is a TCR beta chain sequence with its context. Its antigen is unknown. No quality values exist for individual bases; no much larger clone is one base distant. Ophthalmopathy patients had moderately to severely active disease, Clinical Activity Score of at least 3, NOSPECS grade of at least 4, and duration under 3 months. Patients with uncontrolled infections, other autoimmune diseases, pregnancy or lactation were excluded. Diagnoses were established on the basis of clinical symptoms, serum thyroxine and TRAb, thyroid ultrasound, and orbital computed tomography. PBMCs were separated from roughly 10 ml of fresh peripheral blood using Ficoll-Paque density gradient centrifugation. Total RNA was extracted using Trizol reagent, and RNA quality was assessed on an Agilent 2100 Bioanalyzer. The TCR beta CDR3 regions were amplified from RNA transcripts. The TCR CDR3 was subjected to a first round of RT-PCR using the HTBI primer set and the Qiagen OneStep RT-PCR kit. Libraries were constructed in a second round of multiplex PCR, after which size selection and purification were performed. Libraries were sequenced paired-end with 100 bp reads on an Illumina HiSeq2000. Regarding the original processing steps: SOAPnuke was used to process the raw data, with reads discarded if the reads contained adapters or uncalled bases, had a mean Phred below 15, or lacked an exact constant-primer or identifier match. High-quality paired reads were merged using COPE v1.2.5, and each unique nucleotide sequence was defined as a clonotype. MiTCR v1.1 was used to align the clonotypes against IMGT TRBV, TRBD and TRBJ reference segments. Only V-J combinations with frequency above 0.0001, covering 99.2% of repertoires, were analysed. A TCS score was defined as the ratio of F50 (clonal expansion) to E x V (chaos), with BLOSUM62-based TCRdist applied between CDR3 peptides within each V-J. Welch's t-statistics and random forest reduced fewer than 600 V-J features to roughly 13, which were used in a naive Bayes classifier (R e1071). Thyroid-blood repertoire similarity was quantified with the Morisita-Horn index. Using fastp at Q25 and MiXCR, TCRdb reprocessed the public reads and kept productive beta chains. One record per CDR3 amino acid sequence lists the most common genes and DNA. These V and J calls are TCRdb output, not the study's own analysis. Within this sample are roughly 35,000 distinct CDR3 sequences, with around 53% of them counted one time only. Of the sample, 25% falls within the top ten clones.

These data belong to a study of T cells in Graves' hyperthyroidism and ophthalmopathy (dated by TCRdb to between 2018 and 2021). Regarding the research as a whole: Peripheral blood samples were taken at initial diagnosis, before any treatment was given. After sampling, hyperthyroidism patients received methimazole starting at 30 mg daily, and ophthalmopathy patients received high-dose intravenous methylprednisolone. The study also compared thyroid tissue and blood T-cell repertoires from about 6 Graves' hyperthyroidism patients. For training and testing, the 100 or so patients in the discovery cohort were randomly divided in a 7:3 ratio. Prospective prediction of ophthalmopathy was tested in an independent validation cohort consisting of some 20 hyperthyroidism patients and around 16 patients who later progressed to ophthalmopathy. According to the paper, TCR Vbeta CDR3 sequencing was carried out on some 140 peripheral blood samples, which came from around 43 ophthalmopathy, around 75 hyperthyroidism and about 17 progressor patients. To identify distinguishing TCR V-J signatures, a discovery cohort of 100 or so patients was used, comprising 40 to 45 with Graves' ophthalmopathy and 57 with stable Graves' hyperthyroidism.

The study at large found these results: Ophthalmopathy was separated from stable hyperthyroidism by a 13 V-J signature model, with around 88% sensitivity and 81% to 82% specificity obtained in cross-validation and 80%/75% obtained in testing. Blood samples also contained most of the expanded thyroid clonotypes (frequency above 0.001), which suggests that blood repertoires may reflect thyroid immune responses. During validation, the model predicted progression to ophthalmopathy a median of around six months ahead of onset, with 60% to 71% sensitivity and around 72% specificity. No statistical method was used to fix the sample size in advance, and group allocation was not hidden from the investigators.

The clonotype originates from a woman in her thirties or forties with Graves' ophthalmopathy. Specimen: blood.

The CDR3 has the sequence CASSIVGNEQFF. The nucleotide sequence reads TGTGCCAGCAGCATAGTTGGCAATGAGCAGTTCTTC. The rearranged segments are TRBV9 and TRBJ2-1; the D gene identity is not certain. Trimming removed 4 bases from V and 6 bases from J, leaving 8 bases between the germline ends. From cysteine to phenylalanine, the CDR3 is 12 amino acids long. Solely the CDR3 DNA is kept, with 36 bases framed from the first base. In the germline V gene, CDR1 corresponds to SGDLS and CDR2 to YYNGEE.